These 12 T cell receptor beta chains came from one sample sequenced in a study of post-analysis software for immune sequencing data. Study-wide results and caveats: Compared with controls, patients had more of five TRBV segments, including TRBV5-6, TRBV5-1 and TRBV20-1.

TCR beta cDNA libraries had unique molecular identifiers. TCRdb re-called the PCR reads with MiXCR, one entry per CDR3 protein. The table includes 380,000 or so distinct CDR3 sequences, 30% to 45% detected once. Their antigen targets remain unknown. The sequenced sample consisted of blood. These receptors were obtained from a girl under 18 with multiple sclerosis.

The gene calls are TRBV15 and TRBJ1-2; a weak D match, TRBD1 (5 bases). The germline gives CDR1 LNHNV, CDR2 YYDKDF (reference sequence). This CDR3 comprises 14 residues. The V and J ends lost 1 base and 2 bases respectively, with 8 bases between them. The CDR3 reads CATSRGAGNYGYTF. DNA for the CDR3: TGTGCCACCAGCAGAGGGGCAGGGAACTATGGCTACACCTTC.

The rearrangement uses TRBV27 and TRBJ2-4, with D possibly matching TRBD1 (6 bases). V dropped 6 bases and J dropped 7 bases, with 16 bases sitting between them. This CDR3 has 14 amino acids. The germline gives CDR1 MNHEY, CDR2 SMNVEV (reference sequence). CDR3: CASSIGGDWNIQYF. The CDR3 DNA reads TGTGCCAGCAGCATAGGGGGTGATTGGAACATTCAGTACTTC.

This clonotype was counted only a few times. The chain recombines TRBV6-5 with TRBJ1-2; D is possibly TRBD1 (5 bases). V was shortened by 0 bases and J by 2 bases, with 16 bases between the two germline ends. This CDR3 comprises 17 residues. Germline assignment: CDR1 MNHEY and CDR2 SVGAGI. The CDR3 nucleotides are TGTGCCAGCAGTTACTCGGGACCCCGCGAGAGAAACTATGGCTACACCTTC. It encodes CASSYSGPRERNYGYTF.

The CDR3 DNA reads TGCAGTGCTAGAGTCACGGGAGGGGAGACCCAGTACTTC. Translation gives CSARVTGGETQYF. The genes are TRBV20-1 and TRBJ2-5, with 8 bases lining up with TRBD2. The CDR3 has 13 amino acids. The V gene end was trimmed by 1 base and the J gene end by 5 bases; junction bases not matched to a gene: 3. Germline V gives CDR1 DFQATT, CDR2 SNEGSKA (reference sequence).

The gene calls are TRBV29-1 and TRBJ1-2; 9 bases map to TRBD1. In germline, CDR1 is SQVTM, CDR2 ANQGSEA. V was pared by 3 bases and J by 4 bases, with 6 bases of the junction left unmatched. CDR3 length equals 14 residues. This CDR3 is CSVDPGTGFYGYTF. The CDR3 DNA is TGCAGCGTTGACCCCGGGACAGGGTTCTATGGCTACACCTTC.

This clonotype appeared a few times. The gene calls are TRBV12-3 or TRBV12-4 and TRBJ2-7, with D possibly called TRBD1 or TRBD2 (6 bases each). The germline V and J ends were trimmed by 0 bases and 6 bases, with 15 bases remaining between them. The CDR3 has 15 residues. As DNA, the CDR3 is TGTGCCAGCAGTTTAGCCAATTTACAGGGAGGCGAGCAGTACTTC. Its translation: CASSLANLQGGEQYF.

The chain has TRBV29-1 and TRBJ1-1; D remains ambiguous. CDR3 length: 12 amino acids. V dropped 5 bases and J dropped 4 bases, with 11 bases sitting between them. CDR1 is SQVTM, CDR2 ANQGSEA, per germline. CDR3 nucleotide sequence: TGCAGCGTTCTTCAGTTAAGCACTGAAGCTTTCTTT. Translated: CSVLQLSTEAFF. Supplemented by reference TRBV29-1 and TRBJ1-1, the full variable domain reads SAVISQKPSRDICQRGTSLTIQCQVDSQVTMMFWYRQQPGQSLTLIATANQGSEATYESGFVIDKFPISRPNLTFSTLTVSNMSPEDSSIYLCSVLQLSTEAFFGQGTRLTVV.

In this sample, this clonotype turned up a few times. The chain couples TRBV6-2 or TRBV6-3 to TRBJ2-1; D is uncertain. V lost 2 bases and J 7 bases, leaving 9 bases between the germline ends. Per germline, CDR1 MNHEY and CDR2 SVGEGT. The CDR3 sequence is 13 residues long. The CDR3 DNA follows: TGTGCCAGCAGTTACAAGTCCGCAAATGAGCAGTTCTTC. As protein: CASSYKSANEQFF.

Turning to this clonotype: At one end the junction does not follow the germline gene, possibly because of a read error. The chain employs TRBV12-3 or TRBV12-4 and TRBJ2-3; TRBD2 is a possible D gene (5 bases). The CDR3 sequence is 13 residues long. CDR3 in DNA: TGTGCCAGCAGCCTCGCGAGGGAAGATACGGAGTATTTT. This sequence encodes CASSLAREDTEYF.

This chain links TRBV2 with TRBJ2-1; 7 nucleotides match TRBD2. The CDR3 is 15 residues long. CDR1 and CDR2 from the germline V gene are SNHLY and FYNNEI. The trim removed 3 bases at V and 5 bases at J, leaving 7 bases unmatched. The CDR3 reads CASSDRQRGHNEQFF. The DNA of the CDR3 is TGTGCCAGCAGTGATCGGCAGCGGGGACACAATGAGCAGTTCTTC.

This clonotype was found a few times. V gene TRBV9 combines with J gene TRBJ1-3, with a tentative D call TRBD1 (5 bases). The CDR3 sequence is 13 residues long. CDR1 is SGDLS and CDR2 is YYNGEE in the germline V gene. V lost 3 bases, J lost 3 bases, and 7 bases lay in between. CDR3 coding DNA: TGTGCCAGCAGCGCAGGGTATGGAAACACCATATATTTT. Its translation: CASSAGYGNTIYF. Supplemented by reference TRBV9 and TRBJ1-3, the full variable domain reads DSGVTQTPKHLITATGQRVTLRCSPRSGDLSVYWYQQSLDQGLQFLIQYYNGEERAKGNILERFSAQQFPDLHSELNLSSLELGDSALYFCASSAGYGNTIYFGEGSWLTVV.

The CDR3 spells CASSYSPPVLAGSGANVLTF. DNA for the CDR3: TGTGCCAGCAGTTACTCCCCCCCGGTTTTAGCGGGATCTGGGGCCAACGTCCTGACTTTC. The chain joins TRBV6-5 to TRBJ2-6, with 8 positions matching TRBD2. The germline V gene encodes CDR1 MNHEY and CDR2 SVGAGI. The V and J ends lost 0 bases and 1 base, in that order; junction bases with no gene match: 11. This CDR3 region has 20 residues.